This T cell receptor beta chain was sequenced in a study of blood T cell repertoires in COVID-19. About the research overall: Sites in the United States, Italy and Spain provided acute and convalescent COVID-19 samples. In each case, the material was cDNA or gDNA derived from T cells, B-cell-depleted T cells, or PBMCs.

V shed 7 bases and J shed 2 bases, with 8 bases lying between them. Germline V CDR1 and CDR2: SNHLY, FYNNEI. CDR3 size: 12 residues. The authors' processing: Estimation of nucleated cell counts relied on the amplification of reference gene primers. Some clones are missing from TCRdb's copy, which holds only in-frame ones; the method was immunoSEQ multiplex PCR. V and J calls and clone size are those listed in that table; D and trimming were worked out from the DNA. The sample lists nearly 55,000 clones, about 91% seen once, with approximately 7% in the top ten. This clone was observed a single time. The TCR sequence derives from a woman aged 55-69 years with active or convalescent COVID-19. V is TRBV2 and J is TRBJ2-5; D not certain. The sample consisted of peripheral blood. The CDR3 sequence: CASKGGQETQYF. Written as DNA, the CDR3 is TGTGCCAGCAAAGGCGGTCAAGAGACCCAGTACTTC.